This passage covers 2 T cell receptor beta chains from one sample sequenced in a study of OX40 agonist ivuxolimab in advanced cancers. Assay: immunoSEQ multiplex PCR; the TCRdb copy retains only in-frame clones and omits some. The profile shows just under 85,000 clones, over 65% of them singletons. The input for sequencing was CD4+ or CD8+ T cells sorted from blood, taken in a trial of the OX40 agonist ivuxolimab. The receptors here all came from an adult with an advanced solid tumor such as melanoma, head and neck, liver or kidney cancer.

The chain joins TRBV25-1 to TRBJ2-1, with 13 bases identical to TRBD2. Germline-derived CDR1 and CDR2 are MGHDK and SYGVNS. CDR3 length: 15 residues. The V segment lost 3 bases and the J segment 10 bases; nucleotides outside the gene matches: 6. CDR3: CASSEDLGLAGEQFF. CDR3 coding DNA: TGTGCCAGCAGTGAGGACCTGGGACTAGCGGGGGAGCAGTTCTTC. Complete variable domain (other parts from reference TRBV25-1 and TRBJ2-1): EADIYQTPRYLVIGTGKKITLECSQTMGHDKMYWYQQDPGMELHLIHYSYGVNSTEKGDLSSESTVSRIRTEHFPLTLESARPSHTSQYLCASSEDLGLAGEQFFGPGTRLTVL.

The V call is TRBV7-2, the J call TRBJ2-3; 8 nucleotides agree with TRBD2. J gave up 2 bases and V 5 bases, and 9 bases lay outside the gene matches. CDR3 length: 16 residues. Per germline, CDR1 SGHTA and CDR2 FQGNSA. CDR3 in DNA: TGTGCCAGCAGCCCACACCAGCGGGGGAACACAGATACGCAGTATTTT. Protein: CASSPHQRGNTDTQYF.